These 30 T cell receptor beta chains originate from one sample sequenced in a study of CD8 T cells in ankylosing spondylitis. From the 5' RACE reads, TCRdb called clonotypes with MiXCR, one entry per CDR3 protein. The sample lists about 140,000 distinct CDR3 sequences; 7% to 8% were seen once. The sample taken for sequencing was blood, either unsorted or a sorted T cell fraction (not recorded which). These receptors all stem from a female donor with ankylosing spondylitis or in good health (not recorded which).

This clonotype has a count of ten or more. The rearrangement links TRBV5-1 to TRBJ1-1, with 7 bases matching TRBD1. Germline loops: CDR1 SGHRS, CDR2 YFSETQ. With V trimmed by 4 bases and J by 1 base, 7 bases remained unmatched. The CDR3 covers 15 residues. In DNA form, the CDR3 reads TGCGCCAGCAGCCCTTTACAGGGGCCGAACACTGAAGCTTTCTTT. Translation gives CASSPLQGPNTEAFF.

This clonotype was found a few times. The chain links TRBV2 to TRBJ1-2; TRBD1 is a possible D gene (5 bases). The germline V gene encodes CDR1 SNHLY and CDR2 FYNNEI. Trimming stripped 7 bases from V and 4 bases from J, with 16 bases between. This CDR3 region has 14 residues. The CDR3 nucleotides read TGTGCCAGCAAAAGGCAAGGGGCTGGCTATGGCTACACCTTC. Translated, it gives CASKRQGAGYGYTF.

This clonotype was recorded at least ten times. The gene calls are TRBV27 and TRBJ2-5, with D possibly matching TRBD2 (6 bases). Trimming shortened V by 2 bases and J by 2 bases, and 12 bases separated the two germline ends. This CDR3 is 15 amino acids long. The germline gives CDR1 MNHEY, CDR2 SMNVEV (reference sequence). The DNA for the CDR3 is TGTGCCAGCAGTTTAATGAGCGGGCCACAAGAGACCCAGTACTTC. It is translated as CASSLMSGPQETQYF.

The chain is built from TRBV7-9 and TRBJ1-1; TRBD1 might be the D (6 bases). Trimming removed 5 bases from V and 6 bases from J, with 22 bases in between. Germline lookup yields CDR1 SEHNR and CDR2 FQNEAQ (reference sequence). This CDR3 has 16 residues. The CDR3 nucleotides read TGTGCCAGCAGCCCCGGGACAACACACCCCAAGCCTGAAGCTTTCTTT. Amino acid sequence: CASSPGTTHPKPEAFF.

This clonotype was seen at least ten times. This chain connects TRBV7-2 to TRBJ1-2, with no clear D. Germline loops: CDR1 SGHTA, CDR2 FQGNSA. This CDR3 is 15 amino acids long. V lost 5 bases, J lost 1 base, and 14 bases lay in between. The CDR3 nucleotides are TGTGCCAGCAGCCCGAAGACGGTCCGTAACTATGGCTACACCTTC. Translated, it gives CASSPKTVRNYGYTF.

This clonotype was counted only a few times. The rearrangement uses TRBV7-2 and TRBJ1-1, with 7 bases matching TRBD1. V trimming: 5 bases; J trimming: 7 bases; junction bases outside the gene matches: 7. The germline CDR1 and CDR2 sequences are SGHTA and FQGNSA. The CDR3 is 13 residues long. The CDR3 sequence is CASSPDRADEAFF. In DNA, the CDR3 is TGTGCCAGCAGCCCCGACAGGGCCGATGAAGCTTTCTTT.

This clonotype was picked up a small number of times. CDR3 sequence reads: CASSRNTGTGLASSGNTIYF. DNA for the CDR3: TGTGCCAGCAGCCGAAATACCGGGACAGGGCTAGCGAGCTCTGGAAACACCATATATTTT. The rearrangement joins TRBV7-9 to TRBJ1-3, with 9 nucleotides matching TRBD1. CDR1 SEHNR and CDR2 FQNEAQ come from the germline V gene (reference sequence). This CDR3 has 20 residues. The trim removed 5 bases at V and 0 bases at J, leaving 17 bases unmatched.

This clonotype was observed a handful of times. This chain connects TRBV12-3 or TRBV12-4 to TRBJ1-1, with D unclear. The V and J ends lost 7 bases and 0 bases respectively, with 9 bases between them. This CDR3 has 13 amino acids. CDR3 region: CASTQEMNTEAFF. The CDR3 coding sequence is TGTGCCAGCACTCAGGAGATGAACACTGAAGCTTTCTTT.

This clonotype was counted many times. The CDR3 is CASGRDRGLSALHF. The DNA for the CDR3 is TGTGCCAGTGGCCGGGACAGGGGGCTTTCGGCCCTCCACTTT. The chain recombines TRBV12-3 or TRBV12-4 with TRBJ1-6; 12 nucleotides align to TRBD1. V was clipped by 9 bases and J by 14 bases; unmatched bases: 11. CDR3 length: 14 amino acids.

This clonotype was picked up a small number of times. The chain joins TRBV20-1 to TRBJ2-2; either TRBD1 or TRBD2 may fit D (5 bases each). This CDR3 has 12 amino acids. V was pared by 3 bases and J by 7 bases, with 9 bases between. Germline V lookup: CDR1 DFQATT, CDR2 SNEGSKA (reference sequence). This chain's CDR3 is CSASRGHGELFF. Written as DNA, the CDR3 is TGCAGTGCTAGTCGGGGCCACGGGGAGCTGTTTTTT.

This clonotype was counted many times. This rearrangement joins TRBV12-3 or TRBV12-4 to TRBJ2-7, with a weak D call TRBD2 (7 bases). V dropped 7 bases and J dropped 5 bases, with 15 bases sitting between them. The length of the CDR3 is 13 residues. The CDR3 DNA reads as TGTGCCAGCACGAGGGGGGAGGGCGACGAGCAGTACTTC. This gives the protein CASTRGEGDEQYF.

The DNA of the CDR3 is TGTGCCAGTAGTGCAGGGCCGGGGGTCTCCTACGAGCAGTACTTC. Its translation: CASSAGPGVSYEQYF. This chain connects TRBV19 to TRBJ2-7, with a weak D call TRBD2 (6 bases). This CDR3 has 15 residues. V gave up 5 bases and J gave up 0 bases, with 14 bases separating them. Germline V gives CDR1 LNHDA, CDR2 SQIVND (reference sequence).

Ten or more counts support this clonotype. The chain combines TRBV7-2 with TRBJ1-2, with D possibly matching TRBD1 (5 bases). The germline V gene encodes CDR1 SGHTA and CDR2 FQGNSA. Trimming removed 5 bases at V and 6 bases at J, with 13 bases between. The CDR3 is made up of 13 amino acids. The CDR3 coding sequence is TGTGCCAGCAGCCTCCGGGACGGTGATGGCTACACCTTC. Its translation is CASSLRDGDGYTF. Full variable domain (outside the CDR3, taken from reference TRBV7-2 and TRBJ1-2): GAGVSQSPSNKVTEKGKDVELRCDPISGHTALYWYRQSLGQGLEFLIYFQGNSAPDKSGLPSDRFSAERTGGSVSTLTIQRTQQEDSAVYLCASSLRDGDGYTFGSGTRLTVV.

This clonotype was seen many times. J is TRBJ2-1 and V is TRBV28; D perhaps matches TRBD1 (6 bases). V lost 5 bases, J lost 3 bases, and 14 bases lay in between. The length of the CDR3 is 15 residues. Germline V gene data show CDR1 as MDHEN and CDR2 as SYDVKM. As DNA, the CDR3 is TGTGCCAGCAGTACCCCGACAGGAAACTACAATGAGCAGTTCTTC. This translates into CASSTPTGNYNEQFF.

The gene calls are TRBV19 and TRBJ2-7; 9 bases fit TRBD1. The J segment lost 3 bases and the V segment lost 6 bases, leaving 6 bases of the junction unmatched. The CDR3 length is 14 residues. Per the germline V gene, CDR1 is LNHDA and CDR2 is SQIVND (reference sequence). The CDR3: CASRTGTGSYEQYF. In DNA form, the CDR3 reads TGTGCCAGTAGAACCGGGACAGGGAGCTACGAGCAGTACTTC.

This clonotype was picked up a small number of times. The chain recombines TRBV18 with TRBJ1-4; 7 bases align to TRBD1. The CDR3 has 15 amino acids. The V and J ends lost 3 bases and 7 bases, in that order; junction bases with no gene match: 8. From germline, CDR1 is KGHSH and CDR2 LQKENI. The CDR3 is CASSPTTGKGEKLFF. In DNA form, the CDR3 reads TGTGCCAGCTCACCGACGACAGGGAAGGGTGAAAAACTGTTTTTT.

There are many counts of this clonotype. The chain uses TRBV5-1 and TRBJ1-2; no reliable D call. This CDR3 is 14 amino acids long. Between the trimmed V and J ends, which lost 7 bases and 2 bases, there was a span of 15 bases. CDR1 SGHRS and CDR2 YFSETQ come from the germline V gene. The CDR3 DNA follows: TGCGCCAGCGCGGAGGATTTCGGAAACTATGGCTACACCTTC. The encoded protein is CASAEDFGNYGYTF.

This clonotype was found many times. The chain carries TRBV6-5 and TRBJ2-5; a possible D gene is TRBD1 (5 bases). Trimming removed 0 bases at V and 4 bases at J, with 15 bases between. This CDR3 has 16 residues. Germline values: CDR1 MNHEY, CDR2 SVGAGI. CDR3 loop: CASSYSRTKNVETQYF. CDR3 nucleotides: TGTGCCAGCAGTTACTCGCGGACAAAAAACGTAGAGACCCAGTACTTC.

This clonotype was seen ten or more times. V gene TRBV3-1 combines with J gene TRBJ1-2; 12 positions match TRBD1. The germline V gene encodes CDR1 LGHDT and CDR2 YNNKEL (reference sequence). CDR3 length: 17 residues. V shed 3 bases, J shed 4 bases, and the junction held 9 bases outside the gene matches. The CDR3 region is CASSHPRGTGGVYGYTF. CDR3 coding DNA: TGTGCCAGCAGCCATCCCAGAGGGACAGGGGGCGTCTATGGCTACACCTTC.

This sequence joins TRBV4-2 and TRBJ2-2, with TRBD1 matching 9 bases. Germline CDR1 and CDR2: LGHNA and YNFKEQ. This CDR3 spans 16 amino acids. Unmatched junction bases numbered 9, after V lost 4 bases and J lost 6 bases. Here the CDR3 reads CASSLTGTGLAGELFF. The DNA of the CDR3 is TGTGCCAGCAGCCTCACCGGGACAGGGTTGGCCGGGGAGCTGTTTTTT.

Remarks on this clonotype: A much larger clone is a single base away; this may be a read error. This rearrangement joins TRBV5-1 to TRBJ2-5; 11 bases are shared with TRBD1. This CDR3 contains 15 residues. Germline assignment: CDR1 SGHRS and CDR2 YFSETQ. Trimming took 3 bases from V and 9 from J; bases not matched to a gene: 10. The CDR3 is CASSSGQGASEAQYF. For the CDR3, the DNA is TGCGCCAGCAGCTCCGGACAGGGGGCAAGCGAGGCCCAGTACTTC.

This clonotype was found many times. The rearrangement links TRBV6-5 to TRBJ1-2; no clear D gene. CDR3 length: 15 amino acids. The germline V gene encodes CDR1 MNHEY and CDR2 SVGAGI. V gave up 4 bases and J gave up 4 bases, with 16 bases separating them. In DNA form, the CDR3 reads TGTGCCAGCAGTTTTAGCAAGGCCTACCCCTATGGCTACACCTTC. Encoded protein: CASSFSKAYPYGYTF.

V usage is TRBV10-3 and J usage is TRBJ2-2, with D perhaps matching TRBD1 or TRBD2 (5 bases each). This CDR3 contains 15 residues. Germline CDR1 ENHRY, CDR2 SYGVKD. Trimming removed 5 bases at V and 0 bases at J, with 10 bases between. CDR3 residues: CAISPGDPNTGELFF. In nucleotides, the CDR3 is TGTGCCATCAGTCCCGGGGACCCGAACACCGGGGAGCTGTTTTTT.

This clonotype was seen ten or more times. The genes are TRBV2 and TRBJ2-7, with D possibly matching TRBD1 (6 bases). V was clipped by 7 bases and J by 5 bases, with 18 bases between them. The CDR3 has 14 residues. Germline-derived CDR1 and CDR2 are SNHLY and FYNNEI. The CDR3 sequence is CASKDSTGSDEQYF. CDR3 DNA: TGTGCCAGCAAAGATTCGACAGGCAGCGACGAGCAGTACTTC.

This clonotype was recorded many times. The CDR3 sequence: CASSQGTGGDEKLFF. CDR3 in DNA: TGCGCCAGCAGCCAAGGGACAGGGGGCGATGAAAAACTGTTTTTT. V gene TRBV4-1 combines with J gene TRBJ1-4; 11 bases agree with TRBD1. The germline CDR1 and CDR2 sequences are MGHRA and YSYEKL. Germline trimming cut 1 base from V and 6 bases from J; bases unmatched to any gene: 1. The CDR3 is 15 amino acids.

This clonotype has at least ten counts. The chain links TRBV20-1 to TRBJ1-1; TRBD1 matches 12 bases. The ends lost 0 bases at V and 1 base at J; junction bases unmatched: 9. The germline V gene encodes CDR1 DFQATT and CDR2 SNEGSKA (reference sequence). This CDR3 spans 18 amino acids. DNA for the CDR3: TGCAGTGCTAGAGATATATCCGGGACAGGGGGCTCGAACACTGAAGCTTTCTTT. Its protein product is CSARDISGTGGSNTEAFF.

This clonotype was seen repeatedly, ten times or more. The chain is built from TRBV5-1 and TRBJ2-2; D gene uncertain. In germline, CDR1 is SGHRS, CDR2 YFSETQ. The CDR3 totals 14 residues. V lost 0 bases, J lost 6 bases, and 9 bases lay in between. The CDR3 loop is CASSLASVAGELFF. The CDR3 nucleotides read TGCGCCAGCAGCTTGGCCTCGGTTGCCGGGGAGCTGTTTTTT.

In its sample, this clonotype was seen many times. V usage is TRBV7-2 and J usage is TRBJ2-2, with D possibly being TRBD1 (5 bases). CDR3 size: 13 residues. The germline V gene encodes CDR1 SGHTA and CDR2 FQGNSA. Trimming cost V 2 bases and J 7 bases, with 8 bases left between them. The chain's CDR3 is CASSLPTVGELFF. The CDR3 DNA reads TGTGCCAGCAGCTTACCGACAGTCGGGGAGCTGTTTTTT.

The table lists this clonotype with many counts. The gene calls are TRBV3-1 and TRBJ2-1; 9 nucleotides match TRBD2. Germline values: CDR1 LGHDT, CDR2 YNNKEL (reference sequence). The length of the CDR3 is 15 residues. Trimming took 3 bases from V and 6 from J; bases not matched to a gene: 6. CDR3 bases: TGTGCCAGCAGCCAGGGCGGGGGGGCTGGCAATGAGCAGTTCTTC. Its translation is CASSQGGGAGNEQFF.

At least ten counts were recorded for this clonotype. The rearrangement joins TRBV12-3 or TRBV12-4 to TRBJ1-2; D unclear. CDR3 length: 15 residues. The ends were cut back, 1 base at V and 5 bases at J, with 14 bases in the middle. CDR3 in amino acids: CASSLEARTLYGYTF. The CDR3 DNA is TGTGCCAGCAGTTTAGAGGCCCGGACCCTTTATGGCTACACCTTC.